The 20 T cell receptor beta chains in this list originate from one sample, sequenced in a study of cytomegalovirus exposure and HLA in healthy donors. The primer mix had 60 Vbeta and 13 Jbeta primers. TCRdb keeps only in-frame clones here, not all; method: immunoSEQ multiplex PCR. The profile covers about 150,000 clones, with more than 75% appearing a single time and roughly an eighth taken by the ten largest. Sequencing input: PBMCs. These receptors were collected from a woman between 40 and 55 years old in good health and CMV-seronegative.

CDR3 sequence: CSAREDIGQYF. The CDR3 DNA reads as TGCAGTGCTCGGGAAGACATTGGGCAGTACTTC. This sequence joins TRBV20-1 and TRBJ2-7; a possible D gene is TRBD2 (5 bases). This CDR3 is built from 11 residues. The V gene lost 5 bases and the J gene lost 9 bases, with 14 bases spanning the gap. CDR1 is DFQATT, CDR2 SNEGSKA, per germline (reference sequence).

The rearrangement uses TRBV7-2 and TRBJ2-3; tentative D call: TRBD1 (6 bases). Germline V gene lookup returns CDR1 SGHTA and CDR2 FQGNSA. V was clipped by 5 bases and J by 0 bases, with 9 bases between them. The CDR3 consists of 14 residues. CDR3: CASSPGQSTDTQYF. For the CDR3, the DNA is TGTGCCAGCAGCCCAGGACAGAGCACAGATACGCAGTATTTT.

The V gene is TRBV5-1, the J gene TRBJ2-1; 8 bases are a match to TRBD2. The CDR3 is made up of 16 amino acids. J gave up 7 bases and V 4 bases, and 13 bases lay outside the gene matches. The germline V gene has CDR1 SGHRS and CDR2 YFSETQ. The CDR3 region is CASSVAGTREGNEQFF. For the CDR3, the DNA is TGCGCCAGCAGCGTAGCCGGGACTAGGGAGGGGAATGAGCAGTTCTTC.

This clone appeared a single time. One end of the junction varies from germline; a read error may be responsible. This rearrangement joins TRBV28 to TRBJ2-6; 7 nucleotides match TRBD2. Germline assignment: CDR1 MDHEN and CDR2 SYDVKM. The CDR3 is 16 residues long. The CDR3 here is CASRGQHRGGANGLTF. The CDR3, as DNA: TGTGCCAGCAGGGGGCAGCACCGGGGAGGGGCCAACGGCCTGACTTTC. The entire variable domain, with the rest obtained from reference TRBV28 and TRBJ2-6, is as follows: DVKVTQSSRYLVKRTGEKVFLECVQDMDHENMFWYRQDPGLGLRLIYFSYDVKMKEKGDIPEGYSVSREKKERFSLILESASTNQTSMYLCASRGQHRGGANGLTFGAGSRLTVL.

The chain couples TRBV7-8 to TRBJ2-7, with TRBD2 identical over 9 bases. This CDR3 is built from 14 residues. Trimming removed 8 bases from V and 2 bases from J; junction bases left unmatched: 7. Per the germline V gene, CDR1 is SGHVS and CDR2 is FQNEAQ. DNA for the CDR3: TGTGCCAGCGGGCGGCGGGAGGGCCCCTACGAGCAGTACTTC. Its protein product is CASGRREGPYEQYF.

The CDR3 DNA reads TGTGCCAGCAGCTCCGAAACTTACGAGCAGTACTTC. Amino acid sequence: CASSSETYEQYF. This sequence joins TRBV7-9 and TRBJ2-7; D unclear. The CDR3 runs 12 residues. CDR1 and CDR2 from the germline V gene are SEHNR and FQNEAQ (reference sequence). V lost 4 bases, J lost 4 bases, and 8 bases lay in between. The full variable domain, its missing parts supplied by reference TRBV7-9 and TRBJ2-7, is DTGVSQNPRHKITKRGQNVTFRCDPISEHNRLYWYRQTLGQGPEFLTYFQNEAQLEKSRLLSDRFSAERPKGSFSTLEIQRTEQGDSAMYLCASSSETYEQYFGPGTRLTVT.

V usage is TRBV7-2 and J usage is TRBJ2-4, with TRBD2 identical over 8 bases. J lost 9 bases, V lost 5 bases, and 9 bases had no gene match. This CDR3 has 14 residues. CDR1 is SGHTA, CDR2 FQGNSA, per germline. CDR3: CASSQREFPGIQYF. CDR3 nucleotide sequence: TGTGCCAGCAGCCAGCGGGAGTTCCCCGGCATTCAGTACTTC.

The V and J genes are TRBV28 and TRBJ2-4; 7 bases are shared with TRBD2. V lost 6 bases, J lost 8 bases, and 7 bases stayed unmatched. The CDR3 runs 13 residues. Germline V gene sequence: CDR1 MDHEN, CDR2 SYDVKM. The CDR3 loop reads CASRAGVLDIQYF. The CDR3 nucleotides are TGTGCCAGCAGGGCGGGGGTTTTGGACATTCAGTACTTC.

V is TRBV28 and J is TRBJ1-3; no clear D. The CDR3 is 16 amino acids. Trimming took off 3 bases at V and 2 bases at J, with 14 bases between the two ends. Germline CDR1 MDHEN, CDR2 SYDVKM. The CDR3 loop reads CASSFYPLAAGNTIYF. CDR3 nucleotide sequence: TGTGCCAGCAGTTTTTACCCCCTGGCCGCTGGAAACACCATATATTTT.

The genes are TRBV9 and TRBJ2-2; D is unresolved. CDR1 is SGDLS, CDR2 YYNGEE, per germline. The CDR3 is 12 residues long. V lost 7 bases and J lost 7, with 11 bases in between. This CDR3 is CASRVFHGELFF. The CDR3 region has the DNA TGTGCCAGCCGAGTATTTCACGGGGAGCTGTTTTTT.

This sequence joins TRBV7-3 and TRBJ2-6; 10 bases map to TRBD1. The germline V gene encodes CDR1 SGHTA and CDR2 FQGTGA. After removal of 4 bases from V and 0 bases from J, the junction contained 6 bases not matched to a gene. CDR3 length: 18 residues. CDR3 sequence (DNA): TGTGCCAGCAGCTCGAGGGACAGGGGTCGCTCTGGGGCCAACGTCCTGACTTTC. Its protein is CASSSRDRGRSGANVLTF.

The chain's CDR3 is CASSEARGSGANVLTF. CDR3 nucleotide sequence: TGTGCCAGCAGTGAAGCGCGCGGCTCTGGGGCCAACGTCCTGACTTTC. The chain joins TRBV2 to TRBJ2-6; D not certain. This CDR3 comprises 16 residues. CDR1 and CDR2 from the germline V gene are SNHLY and FYNNEI. V lost 0 bases and J 0 bases, leaving 6 bases between the germline ends.

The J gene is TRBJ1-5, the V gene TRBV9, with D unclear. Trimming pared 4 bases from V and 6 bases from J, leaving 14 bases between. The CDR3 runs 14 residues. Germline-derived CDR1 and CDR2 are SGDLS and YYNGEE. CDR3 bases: TGTGCCAGCAGCCCGAATCCGTTCAGTCAGCCCCAGCATTTT. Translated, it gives CASSPNPFSQPQHF.

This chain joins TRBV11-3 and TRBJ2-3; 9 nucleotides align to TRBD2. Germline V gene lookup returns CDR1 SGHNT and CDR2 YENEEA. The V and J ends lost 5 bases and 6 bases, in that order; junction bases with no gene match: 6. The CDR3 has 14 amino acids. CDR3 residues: CASSPRTSVDTQYF. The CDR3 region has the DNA TGTGCCAGCAGCCCGCGGACTAGCGTTGATACGCAGTATTTT.

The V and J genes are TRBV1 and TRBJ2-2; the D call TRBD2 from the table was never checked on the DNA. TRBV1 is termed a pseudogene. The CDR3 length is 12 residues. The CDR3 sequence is CTGGLGAGELFF. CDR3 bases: TGCACCGGCGGGCTAGGTGCCGGGGAGCTGTTTTTT.

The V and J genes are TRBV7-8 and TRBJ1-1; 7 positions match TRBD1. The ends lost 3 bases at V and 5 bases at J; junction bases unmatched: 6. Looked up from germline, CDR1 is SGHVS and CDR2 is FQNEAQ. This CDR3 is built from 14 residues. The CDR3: CASSFRQGGTEAFF. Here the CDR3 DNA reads TGTGCCAGCAGCTTCAGACAGGGTGGTACTGAAGCTTTCTTT.

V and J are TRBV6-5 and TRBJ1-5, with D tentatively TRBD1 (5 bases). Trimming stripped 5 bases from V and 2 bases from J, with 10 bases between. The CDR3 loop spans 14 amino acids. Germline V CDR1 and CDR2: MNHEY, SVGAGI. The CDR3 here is CASSPTVGNQPQHF. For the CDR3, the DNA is TGTGCCAGCAGTCCGACAGTGGGCAATCAGCCCCAGCATTTT.

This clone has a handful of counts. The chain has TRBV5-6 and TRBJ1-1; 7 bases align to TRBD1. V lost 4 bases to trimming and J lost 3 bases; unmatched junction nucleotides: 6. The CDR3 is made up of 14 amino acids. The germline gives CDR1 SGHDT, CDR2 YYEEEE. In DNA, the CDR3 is TGTGCCAGCAGCGGAGGGGGCTTGCACACTGAAGCTTTCTTT. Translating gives CASSGGGLHTEAFF.

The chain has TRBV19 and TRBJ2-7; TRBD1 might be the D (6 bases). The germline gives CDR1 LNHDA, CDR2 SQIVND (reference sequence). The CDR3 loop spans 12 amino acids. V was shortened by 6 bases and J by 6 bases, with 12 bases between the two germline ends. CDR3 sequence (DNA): TGTGCCAGTAGCCAAACAGGGTTCGAGCAGTACTTC. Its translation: CASSQTGFEQYF. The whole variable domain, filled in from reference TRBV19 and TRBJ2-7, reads DGGITQSPKYLFRKEGQNVTLSCEQNLNHDAMYWYRQDPGQGLRLIYYSQIVNDFQKGDIAEGYSVSREKKESFPLTVTSAQKNPTAFYLCASSQTGFEQYFGPGTRLTVT.

This CDR3 is CASSPKTGAIANEQFF. DNA for the CDR3: TGTGCCAGCAGCCCTAAGACAGGGGCCATCGCGAATGAGCAGTTCTTC. The chain uses TRBV5-5 and TRBJ2-1; 8 bases are a match to TRBD1. Germline V gene sequence: CDR1 SGHKS, CDR2 YYEKEE (reference sequence). Trimming at V came to 4 bases and at J to 7 bases, leaving 13 bases not matched to a gene. This CDR3 has 16 residues.